This T cell receptor (beta chain) was sequenced during a study of OX40 agonist ivuxolimab in advanced cancers. Whole-study context: Ivuxolimab is a fully human IgG2 antibody that activates OX40 (CD134). Study results and caveats: Expanded clones were, on average, more numerous among CD8+ T cells than CD4+.

V dropped 3 bases and J dropped 9; count of bases not matched to a gene: 9. This CDR3 contains 15 residues. CDR1 MNHEY and CDR2 SMNVEV come from the germline V gene (reference sequence). Comment on this clone: Its target is not known.

At cycle 4 day 1, cycle 7 day 1, and baseline, blood was sampled. Measured with immunoSEQ multiplex PCR; TCRdb has only the in-frame clones, and not every one. The sample lists about 27,000 clones, more than 75% seen once, with 21% in the top ten. The starting material was CD4+ or CD8+ T cells sorted from blood, obtained in a trial of the OX40 agonist ivuxolimab. V usage is TRBV27 and J usage is TRBJ1-5; 9 nucleotides line up with TRBD1. The TCR originated in an adult with an advanced solid tumor such as melanoma, head and neck, liver or kidney cancer. The CDR3 DNA is TGTGCCAGCAGTTTGGATGCCGGGACAGGGTCGCCCCAGCATTTT. This translates into CASSLDAGTGSPQHF.